This TCR beta chain was documented in a study of post-analysis software for immune sequencing data. Broader study findings: Included in a set of roughly five TRBV segments more frequent in patients than controls were TRBV5-6, TRBV5-1 and TRBV20-1.

The authors incorporated unique molecular identifiers into the TCR beta cDNA libraries. Starting from approximately 1 to 10 million T cells, the study yielded 500,000 or so cDNA molecules. MiXCR was run by TCRdb on the PCR reads, yielding one entry per CDR3 protein. Among roughly 410,000 distinct CDR3 sequences, about a third were seen once, and the ten largest hold 13%. Deletions cut 8 bases from V and 3 bases from J, with 18 bases between. The germline CDR1 and CDR2 sequences are LGHDT and YNNKEL (reference sequence). This CDR3 is built from 15 residues. About this clonotype itself: As yet, its antigen is unknown.

Input material: blood. The chain joins TRBV3-1 to TRBJ2-3; D is unresolved. The TCR was taken from a girl between 10 and 17 years old with multiple sclerosis. DNA of the CDR3: TGTGCCAGCGGCCGCGGCGGTGGTCAGACAGATACGCAGTATTTT. It translates to CASGRGGGQTDTQYF.